This passage covers 25 T cell receptor beta chains from one sample sequenced in a study of T cells in Graves' hyperthyroidism and ophthalmopathy (dated by TCRdb to between 2019 and 2020). Library generation was performed with multiplex PCR. Instrument used: Illumina HiSeq 2000. Amplification of TCR beta CDR3 regions was carried out from RNA transcripts. The first round of RT-PCR for the TCR CDR3 was performed with the HTBI primer set and the Qiagen OneStep RT-PCR kit. TCRdb trimmed the raw reads at Q25, called clones with MiXCR and kept productive beta chains. Entries that share a CDR3 protein sequence are merged under the most common genes and DNA. A total of hundreds of thousands of distinct CDR3 sequences appear in this sample, roughly 15% of them only once. Clones ranked in the top ten supply around 26% of the sample. The sequencing sample was made of blood. Receptors originate from a woman younger than 30 with Graves' ophthalmopathy.

This clonotype was counted ten times or more. The V call is TRBV6-8, the J call TRBJ2-7, with TRBD1 as a possible D gene (6 bases). Trimming removed 5 bases at V and 5 bases at J, with 19 bases between. The CDR3 consists of 15 residues. Germline V CDR1 and CDR2: MNHGY, SAAAGT. CDR3 region: CASSHFVNGDNEQYF. DNA for the CDR3: TGTGCCAGCAGTCACTTTGTTAATGGGGACAACGAGCAGTACTTC.

This clonotype was counted at least ten times. The chain uses TRBV27 and TRBJ2-3; D unresolved. V shed 3 bases and J shed 5 bases, with 15 bases lying between them. CDR1 and CDR2 from the germline V gene are MNHEY and SMNVEV (reference sequence). This CDR3 is 15 amino acids long. The CDR3 loop reads CASSFPGAAQDTQYF. The CDR3 nucleotides read TGTGCCAGCAGTTTCCCCGGTGCAGCCCAAGATACGCAGTATTTT.

The V and J genes are TRBV28 and TRBJ2-1, with TRBD2 matching over 15 bases. The CDR3 extends over 19 amino acids. Germline CDR1 is MDHEN and CDR2 is SYDVKM. V dropped 7 bases and J dropped 4; count of bases not matched to a gene: 14. This CDR3 reads CASNPTVRTSGREYNEQFF. CDR3 nucleotide sequence: TGTGCCAGCAACCCAACGGTGAGGACTAGCGGGAGGGAATACAATGAGCAGTTCTTC.

The sample holds many counts of this clonotype. CDR3 sequence: CASSPQGGFGGYTF. The DNA of the CDR3 is TGTGCCAGCAGTCCCCAGGGGGGGTTTGGTGGCTACACCTTC. J is TRBJ1-2 and V is TRBV12-3 or TRBV12-4; 7 nucleotides line up with TRBD1. The CDR3 is made up of 14 amino acids. The junction had 10 bases not matched to a gene; V was cut back by 5 bases and J by 7 bases.

The J gene is TRBJ1-1, the V gene TRBV7-9, with D hard to call. The CDR3 runs 12 residues. Between the trimmed V and J ends, which lost 5 bases and 7 bases, there was a span of 11 bases. Germline CDR1 and CDR2: SEHNR and FQNEAQ (reference sequence). The CDR3, as DNA: TGTGCCAGCAGCCCCTGGATGGATGAAGCTTTCTTT. Amino acid sequence: CASSPWMDEAFF.

This clonotype showed up many times. The genes are TRBV5-6 and TRBJ1-6, with D perhaps matching TRBD1 (6 bases). Germline lookup yields CDR1 SGHDT and CDR2 YYEEEE. The CDR3 contains 14 residues. V shed 1 base and J shed 6 bases, with 8 bases lying between them. CDR3 bases: TGTGCCAGCAGCTTGAGACAGGCTAATTCACCCCTCCACTTT. This sequence encodes CASSLRQANSPLHF.

There are many counts of this clonotype. The chain carries TRBV12-3 or TRBV12-4 and TRBJ1-5, with D possibly being TRBD1 (5 bases). Between the trimmed V and J ends, which lost 3 bases and 2 bases, there was a span of 8 bases. This CDR3 has 14 amino acids. The CDR3: CASSFRDRNQPQHF. The DNA for the CDR3 is TGTGCCAGCAGTTTCAGGGATCGCAATCAGCCCCAGCATTTT.

This clonotype was recorded at least ten times. This sequence joins TRBV13 and TRBJ2-1, with D uncertain. Per germline, CDR1 PRHDT and CDR2 FYEKMQ (reference sequence). Between the trimmed V and J ends, which lost 2 bases and 6 bases, there was a span of 8 bases. The CDR3 is 13 amino acids. This CDR3 is CASSLRTFNEQFF. The CDR3 nucleotides are TGTGCCAGCAGCTTAAGGACCTTCAATGAGCAGTTCTTC. Using reference TRBV13 and TRBJ2-1 for the parts outside the CDR3, the full variable domain is AAGVIQSPRHLIKEKRETATLKCYPIPRHDTVYWYQQGPGQDPQFLISFYEKMQSDKGSIPDRFSAQQFSDYHSELNMSSLELGDSALYFCASSLRTFNEQFFGPGTRLTVL.

This clonotype was detected ten times or more. The genes are TRBV12-3 or TRBV12-4 and TRBJ2-7; D possibly corresponds to TRBD2 (5 bases). Trimming left V 1 base short and J 2 bases short, with 12 bases between. The length of the CDR3 is 15 residues. The DNA of the CDR3 is TGTGCCAGCAGTTTAGACCCACCCGGGGCCTACGAGCAGTACTTC. It yields the protein CASSLDPPGAYEQYF.

This clonotype was picked up a small number of times. The junction differs from germline at one of its ends, possibly a read error. The V gene is TRBV10-3, the J gene TRBJ1-6, with D unclear. CDR1 and CDR2 (germline): ENHRY, SYGVKD. The CDR3 runs 16 residues. The CDR3 loop reads CANSDPTSGPHSPLHF. DNA of the CDR3: TGTGCCAACAGTGACCCCACCTCTGGCCCCCATTCACCCCTCCACTTT.

This clonotype was counted between two and nine times. This chain joins TRBV25-1 and TRBJ2-5; D gene ambiguous. The CDR3 consists of 14 residues. Trimming cost V 4 bases and J 6 bases, with 15 bases left between them. CDR1 and CDR2 from the germline V gene are MGHDK and SYGVNS. The CDR3 nucleotides are TGTGCCAGCAGTGCAGAAGACTTAGGAAAGACCCAGTACTTC. It yields the protein CASSAEDLGKTQYF.

This clonotype was found many times. The chain has TRBV28 and TRBJ1-1; no firm D call. Germline lookup yields CDR1 MDHEN and CDR2 SYDVKM. This CDR3 has 13 amino acids. V was shortened by 5 bases and J by 3 bases, with 10 bases between the two germline ends. The CDR3 loop is CASSAGGYTEAFF. In DNA form, the CDR3 reads TGTGCCAGCAGTGCTGGAGGGTACACTGAAGCTTTCTTT.

This clonotype has just a few counts. V usage is TRBV4-2 and J usage is TRBJ2-3, with TRBD2 identical over 9 bases. This CDR3 is built from 18 residues. The germline CDR1 and CDR2 sequences are LGHNA and YNFKEQ. With V trimmed by 4 bases and J by 2 bases, 13 bases remained unmatched. The CDR3 nucleotides read TGTGCCAGCAGCCCCATGATAGGGCTAGCGGGACCCACAGATACGCAGTATTTT. It encodes CASSPMIGLAGPTDTQYF.

In this sample, this clonotype turned up many times. V usage is TRBV15 and J usage is TRBJ1-3, with D possibly being TRBD1 (5 bases). Trimming removed 1 base from V and 0 bases from J, with 16 bases in between. The CDR3 spans 18 residues. The germline CDR1 and CDR2 sequences are LNHNV and YYDKDF (reference sequence). The CDR3 sequence is CATSRGGRQRASGNTIYF. DNA of the CDR3: TGTGCCACCAGCAGAGGTGGCAGACAGCGAGCCTCTGGAAACACCATATATTTT. The variable domain in full, with the rest retrieved from reference TRBV15 and TRBJ1-3, is DAMVIQNPRYQVTQFGKPVTLSCSQTLNHNVMYWYQQKSSQAPKLLFHYYDKDFNNEADTPDNFQSRRPNTSFCFLDIRSPGLGDTAMYLCATSRGGRQRASGNTIYFGEGSWLTVV.

This clonotype was seen many times. The V gene is TRBV7-9, the J gene TRBJ2-7; 8 bases align to TRBD1. V gave up 4 bases and J gave up 5 bases; unmatched junction bases: 1. The germline V gene has CDR1 SEHNR and CDR2 FQNEAQ (reference sequence). This CDR3 is 12 amino acids long. The CDR3 is CASSSTGDEQYF. CDR3 DNA sequence: TGTGCCAGCAGCTCGACAGGGGACGAGCAGTACTTC.

Many counts were recorded for this clonotype. The gene calls are TRBV20-1 and TRBJ2-7; D is uncertain. Germline values: CDR1 DFQATT, CDR2 SNEGSKA (reference sequence). The CDR3 sequence is 13 residues long. V was cut by 3 bases and J by 0 bases, with 9 bases left in between. The CDR3 DNA is TGCAGTGCTAGTCCGGGTCCCTCCTACGAGCAGTACTTC. Residues: CSASPGPSYEQYF.

This clonotype was counted ten times or more. The chain links TRBV27 to TRBJ1-2; the D gene is possibly TRBD1 (5 bases). The V end was cut by 2 bases, the J end by 3 bases, with 10 bases between. The CDR3 spans 14 residues. Germline V gives CDR1 MNHEY, CDR2 SMNVEV (reference sequence). For the CDR3, the DNA is TGTGCCAGCAGTTTAACCATCAGGGACTATGGCTACACCTTC. This encodes CASSLTIRDYGYTF.

This clonotype appeared many times. This chain uses TRBV20-1 with TRBJ1-1, with D tentatively TRBD1 (5 bases). V gave up 6 bases and J gave up 2 bases, with 16 bases separating them. This CDR3 is built from 14 residues. The germline gives CDR1 DFQATT, CDR2 SNEGSKA (reference sequence). In DNA form, the CDR3 reads TGCAGTGCCGTCACCATGGGGGGTAACACTGAAGCTTTCTTT. Encoded protein: CSAVTMGGNTEAFF.

This clonotype has a count of ten or more. The genes are TRBV6-2 or TRBV6-3 and TRBJ2-5; D is unresolved. In germline, CDR1 is MNHEY, CDR2 SVGEGT. Trimming took off 2 bases at V and 9 bases at J, with 7 bases between the two ends. The CDR3 is made up of 11 amino acids. CDR3 amino acids: CASSYGQPQYF. CDR3 DNA sequence: TGTGCCAGCAGTTACGGGCAGCCCCAGTACTTC.

This clonotype was seen many times. V gene TRBV28 combines with J gene TRBJ2-1, with D tentatively TRBD2 (6 bases). Trimming stripped 4 bases from V and 6 bases from J, with 25 bases between. The germline V gene has CDR1 MDHEN and CDR2 SYDVKM. CDR3 length equals 18 residues. CDR3 protein: CASSSQEGTLKKSNEQFF. DNA for the CDR3: TGTGCCAGCAGTTCGCAAGAAGGGACTTTAAAGAAGAGCAATGAGCAGTTCTTC.

The rearrangement uses TRBV7-6 and TRBJ1-3; D ambiguous. This CDR3 has 16 amino acids. From germline, CDR1 is SGHVS and CDR2 FNYEAQ. The V and J ends lost 5 bases and 0 bases respectively, with 14 bases between them. CDR3 nucleotides: TGTGCCAGCAGCCCCTCTCTGGGCATCTCTGGAAACACCATATATTTT. Amino acids: CASSPSLGISGNTIYF.

This clonotype has a handful of counts. The genes are TRBV9 and TRBJ1-1; maybe TRBD1 (5 bases). With 0 bases removed from V and 8 bases from J, the gap between germline ends came to 14 bases. There are 14 residues in the CDR3. Germline CDR1 SGDLS, CDR2 YYNGEE. The CDR3 loop is CASSVGGTEREAFF. The CDR3 DNA reads TGTGCCAGCAGCGTAGGCGGGACGGAGAGAGAAGCTTTCTTT.

This clonotype was counted many times. The V and J genes are TRBV19 and TRBJ2-1, with 12 positions matching TRBD2. The CDR3 length is 13 residues. Germline V gives CDR1 LNHDA, CDR2 SQIVND (reference sequence). After removal of 7 bases from V and 8 bases from J, the junction contained 3 bases not matched to a gene. CDR3 sequence (DNA): TGTGCCAGTACTAGCGGGAGGGCGTATGAGCAGTTCTTC. It specifies CASTSGRAYEQFF.

This chain links TRBV7-9 with TRBJ1-5, with 9 bases fitting TRBD1. This CDR3 comprises 15 residues. Germline V gene sequence: CDR1 SEHNR, CDR2 FQNEAQ (reference sequence). Trimming cost V 4 bases and J 9 bases; bases outside gene matches: 10. In nucleotides, the CDR3 is TGTGCCAGCAGCTCTCGGGACAGGGTCCCAGGGCCCCAGCATTTT. Its protein product is CASSSRDRVPGPQHF.

The sample holds many counts of this clonotype. The chain couples TRBV7-9 to TRBJ2-7; unclear D gene. CDR1 SEHNR and CDR2 FQNEAQ come from the germline V gene (reference sequence). This CDR3 is built from 14 residues. V was cut by 1 base and J by 1 base, with 8 bases left in between. CDR3 in amino acids: CASSLDPRSYEQYF. The CDR3 bases are TGTGCCAGCAGCTTAGATCCGAGATCCTACGAGCAGTACTTC. Using reference TRBV7-9 and TRBJ2-7 for the parts outside the CDR3, the full variable domain is DTGVSQNPRHKITKRGQNVTFRCDPISEHNRLYWYRQTLGQGPEFLTYFQNEAQLEKSRLLSDRFSAERPKGSFSTLEIQRTEQGDSAMYLCASSLDPRSYEQYFGPGTRLTVT.